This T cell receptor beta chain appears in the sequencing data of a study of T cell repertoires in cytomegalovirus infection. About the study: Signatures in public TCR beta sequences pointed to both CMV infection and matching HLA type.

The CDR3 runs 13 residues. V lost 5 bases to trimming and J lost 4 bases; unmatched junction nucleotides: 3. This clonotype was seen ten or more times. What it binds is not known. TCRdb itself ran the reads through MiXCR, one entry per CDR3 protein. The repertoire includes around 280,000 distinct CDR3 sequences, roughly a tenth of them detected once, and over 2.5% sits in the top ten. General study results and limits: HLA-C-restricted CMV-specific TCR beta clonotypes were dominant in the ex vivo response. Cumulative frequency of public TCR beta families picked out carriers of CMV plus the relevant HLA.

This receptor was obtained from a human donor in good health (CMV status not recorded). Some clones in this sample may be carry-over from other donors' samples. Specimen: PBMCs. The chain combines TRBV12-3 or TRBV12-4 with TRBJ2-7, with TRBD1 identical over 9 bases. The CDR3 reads CASSLGQGYEQYF. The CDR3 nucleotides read TGTGCCAGCAGTCTAGGACAGGGGTACGAGCAGTACTTC.